The 23 T cell receptor beta chains presented below share a single source sample, sequenced in a study of PD-1 blockade in classical Hodgkin lymphoma. Here immunoSEQ multiplex PCR was the method, and the copy in TCRdb shows in-frame clones only, minus some. The table shows approximately 99,000 clones, with about 89% occurring only once. Patients all relapsed after autologous stem cell transplantation, and there was variation in brentuximab vedotin exposure. The sample in question was peripheral blood mononuclear cells (PBMCs), obtained before the second cycle of nivolumab. All receptors come from a human donor with classical Hodgkin lymphoma.

The J gene is TRBJ1-1, the V gene TRBV5-1; a weak D match, TRBD1 (6 bases). The V end lost 3 bases, the J end lost 4 bases, and 10 bases lay between the germline ends. Germline CDR1 reads SGHRS; CDR2 reads YFSETQ. The CDR3 runs 13 residues. Written as DNA, the CDR3 is TGCGCCAGCAGCTCACAGGGTGGCACTGAAGCTTTCTTT. It yields the protein CASSSQGGTEAFF. Variable domain in full (rest from reference TRBV5-1 and TRBJ1-1): KAGVTQTPRYLIKTRGQQVTLSCSPISGHRSVSWYQQTPGQGLQFLFEYFSETQRNKGNFPGRFSGRQFSNSRSEMNVSTLELGDSALYLCASSSQGGTEAFFGQGTRLTVV.

The DNA of the CDR3 is TGTGCCAGCAGGATCGAAAACAAACCCACAGATACGCAGTATTTT. Translation: CASRIENKPTDTQYF. The chain links TRBV6-4 to TRBJ2-3; no reliable D call. V gave up 6 bases and J gave up 2 bases, with 15 bases separating them. Germline V gives CDR1 MRHNA, CDR2 SNTAGT. The CDR3 has 15 residues.

This sequence joins TRBV5-1 and TRBJ2-7, with TRBD2 identical over 10 bases. From germline, CDR1 is SGHRS and CDR2 YFSETQ. The CDR3 loop spans 16 amino acids. The junction had 13 bases not matched to a gene; V was cut back by 6 bases and J by 4 bases. The chain's CDR3 is CASTPSGTSDSYEQYF. The CDR3 nucleotides are TGCGCCAGCACCCCTTCAGGGACTAGCGATTCGTACGAGCAGTACTTC. Supplemented by reference TRBV5-1 and TRBJ2-7, the full variable domain reads KAGVTQTPRYLIKTRGQQVTLSCSPISGHRSVSWYQQTPGQGLQFLFEYFSETQRNKGNFPGRFSGRQFSNSRSEMNVSTLELGDSALYLCASTPSGTSDSYEQYFGPGTRLTVT.

The CDR3 DNA reads as TGTGCCAGCTCACCTGGCTGGGGGGGCTACACAGATACGCAGTATTTT. It encodes CASSPGWGGYTDTQYF. V gene TRBV18 combines with J gene TRBJ2-3, with D possibly being TRBD2 (7 bases). The CDR3 consists of 16 residues. CDR1 KGHSH and CDR2 LQKENI come from the germline V gene. Trimming removed 3 bases at V and 2 bases at J, with 15 bases between.

The chain joins TRBV30 to TRBJ1-6; D is uncertain. The CDR3 consists of 15 residues. V was pared by 0 bases and J by 2 bases, with 8 bases between. Per the germline V gene, CDR1 is GTSNPN and CDR2 is SVGIG (reference sequence). CDR3 amino acids: CAWSVGGTYNSPLHF. The CDR3 DNA reads TGTGCCTGGAGTGTAGGAGGAACCTATAATTCACCCCTCCACTTT.

The chain employs TRBV7-2 and TRBJ2-7; 8 bases match TRBD2. Trimming removed 4 bases from V and 2 bases from J; junction bases left unmatched: 4. Germline-derived CDR1 and CDR2 are SGHTA and FQGNSA. The CDR3 has 14 amino acids. The CDR3 is CASSSGTRAYEQYF. The CDR3 nucleotides read TGTGCCAGCAGCTCCGGGACTAGAGCCTACGAGCAGTACTTC.

The genes are TRBV19 and TRBJ2-4, with 7 bases fitting TRBD2. J was trimmed by 7 bases and V by 3 bases; bases with no gene match: 6. The CDR3 runs 14 residues. Germline assignment: CDR1 LNHDA and CDR2 SQIVND (reference sequence). In DNA form, the CDR3 reads TGTGCCAGTAGTATCTCCAGCGGGGCCAACATTCAGTACTTC. It yields the protein CASSISSGANIQYF.

The chain is built from TRBV19 and TRBJ1-5; tentative D call: TRBD1 (6 bases). V was trimmed by 6 bases and J by 2 bases, leaving 14 bases between them. The CDR3 length is 15 residues. Germline assignment: CDR1 LNHDA and CDR2 SQIVND (reference sequence). DNA for the CDR3: TGTGCCAGTAGAAACAGGGACGTCGGCAATCAGCCCCAGCATTTT. This gives the protein CASRNRDVGNQPQHF. The variable domain in full, with the rest retrieved from reference TRBV19 and TRBJ1-5, is DGGITQSPKYLFRKEGQNVTLSCEQNLNHDAMYWYRQDPGQGLRLIYYSQIVNDFQKGDIAEGYSVSREKKESFPLTVTSAQKNPTAFYLCASRNRDVGNQPQHFGDGTRLSIL.

This chain connects TRBV28 to TRBJ2-7; 9 bases are a match to TRBD2. With 1 base clipped from V and 6 bases from J, the junction kept 4 bases outside the gene matches. Germline V gene data show CDR1 as MDHEN and CDR2 as SYDVKM. The CDR3 totals 14 residues. CDR3 amino acids: CASSLSAGGPEQYF. In DNA, the CDR3 is TGTGCCAGCAGTTTATCAGCGGGAGGACCCGAGCAGTACTTC.

The sample holds one count of this clone. This chain connects TRBV27 to TRBJ2-5; D may correspond to TRBD1 or TRBD2 (5 bases each). V was shortened by 4 bases and J by 0 bases, with 12 bases between the two germline ends. This CDR3 comprises 15 residues. Per germline, CDR1 MNHEY and CDR2 SMNVEV (reference sequence). CDR3 bases: TGTGCCAGCAGTTCCGGGACCACGTACCAAGAGACCCAGTACTTC. Translation: CASSSGTTYQETQYF.

The chain joins TRBV10-2 to TRBJ1-5; a weak D match, TRBD1 (5 bases). The CDR3 extends over 13 amino acids. V was pared by 4 bases and J by 3 bases, with 7 bases between. Germline V gives CDR1 WSHSY, CDR2 SAAADI. Written as DNA, the CDR3 is TGCGCCAGCAGTGTCGGGGCCAATCAGCCCCAGCATTTT. Amino acid sequence: CASSVGANQPQHF.

The chain couples TRBV2 to TRBJ2-1; D gene unclear. Trimming took off 8 bases at V and 5 bases at J, with 10 bases between the two ends. CDR1 is SNHLY, CDR2 FYNNEI, per germline. The CDR3 loop spans 12 amino acids. Here the CDR3 reads CASLGVHNEQFF. DNA for the CDR3: TGTGCCAGCCTCGGAGTGCACAATGAGCAGTTCTTC.

In nucleotides, the CDR3 is TGCAGCGTTGTTCGGACAGGGGCTAACTATGGCTACACCTTC. As protein: CSVVRTGANYGYTF. V usage is TRBV29-1 and J usage is TRBJ1-2; 9 nucleotides align to TRBD1. The trim removed 4 bases at V and 0 bases at J, leaving 3 bases unmatched. Germline-derived CDR1 and CDR2 are SQVTM and ANQGSEA. The CDR3 spans 14 residues.

The chain combines TRBV10-3 with TRBJ2-5, with D unclear. Trimming removed 0 bases at V and 5 bases at J, with 16 bases between. This CDR3 comprises 16 residues. Looked up from germline, CDR1 is ENHRY and CDR2 is SYGVKD. This CDR3 reads CAISESTASLGETQYF. CDR3 sequence (DNA): TGTGCCATCAGTGAGTCTACCGCCTCCTTGGGGGAGACCCAGTACTTC.

The genes are TRBV29-1 and TRBJ1-1, with D perhaps TRBD1 (5 bases). The germline CDR1 and CDR2 sequences are SQVTM and ANQGSEA. The V gene lost 6 bases and the J gene lost 1 base, with 15 bases spanning the gap. The CDR3 contains 14 residues. CDR3 region: CSVDTGTENTEAFF. The CDR3 DNA reads as TGCAGCGTAGACACCGGGACGGAGAACACTGAAGCTTTCTTT.

This chain joins TRBV4-2 and TRBJ1-1; D gene ambiguous. CDR1 is LGHNA, CDR2 YNFKEQ, per germline. Between the trimmed V and J ends, which lost 0 bases and 4 bases, there was a span of 12 bases. CDR3 length equals 15 residues. For the CDR3, the DNA is TGTGCCAGCAGCCAAGATTCCGTAAGGATCACTGAAGCTTTCTTT. It encodes CASSQDSVRITEAFF.

The chain uses TRBV7-2 and TRBJ2-7; tentatively, D is TRBD2 (6 bases). Trimming cost V 1 base and J 0 bases, with 16 bases left between them. The CDR3 runs 17 residues. Germline lookup yields CDR1 SGHTA and CDR2 FQGNSA. The CDR3 nucleotides read TGTGCCAGCAGCTTAGTCTGGGCGGGACGCCGCTCCTACGAGCAGTACTTC. Protein product: CASSLVWAGRRSYEQYF. Full variable domain (outside the CDR3, taken from reference TRBV7-2 and TRBJ2-7): GAGVSQSPSNKVTEKGKDVELRCDPISGHTALYWYRQSLGQGLEFLIYFQGNSAPDKSGLPSDRFSAERTGGSVSTLTIQRTQQEDSAVYLCASSLVWAGRRSYEQYFGPGTRLTVT.

DNA of the CDR3: TGTGCCTCCGGACTAGCGGGAGCGACAGATACGCAGTATTTT. Translated: CASGLAGATDTQYF. The chain couples TRBV10-3 to TRBJ2-3; TRBD2 aligns across 13 bases. Germline assignment: CDR1 ENHRY and CDR2 SYGVKD. V was pared by 11 bases and J by 3 bases, with 5 bases of the junction left unmatched. The CDR3 extends over 14 amino acids.

V is TRBV28 and J is TRBJ1-5; 8 bases are a match to TRBD1. CDR3 length: 13 residues. The ends lost 5 bases at V and 7 bases at J; junction bases unmatched: 4. Per germline, CDR1 MDHEN and CDR2 SYDVKM. The chain's CDR3 is CASSGQGGQPQHF. In nucleotides, the CDR3 is TGTGCCAGCAGTGGACAGGGAGGACAGCCCCAGCATTTT.

The table lists this clone with a count of one. The chain has TRBV4-1 and TRBJ2-1; no definite D call. CDR3 length: 16 residues. Germline CDR1 MGHRA, CDR2 YSYEKL. V gave up 0 bases and J gave up 5 bases, with 14 bases separating them. The DNA for the CDR3 is TGCGCCAGCAGCCAAGACGGATCCTCGAACCACAATGAGCAGTTCTTC. This sequence encodes CASSQDGSSNHNEQFF.

This sequence joins TRBV6-6 and TRBJ2-5; 12 nucleotides match TRBD2. The CDR3 is made up of 13 amino acids. Germline V gene sequence: CDR1 MNHNY, CDR2 SVGAGI (reference sequence). J was trimmed by 3 bases and V by 10 bases; bases with no gene match: 3. CDR3 DNA: TGTGCCACCACTAGCGGGAGGAAAGAGACCCAGTACTTC. Residues: CATTSGRKETQYF.

A word on this clone: This sample includes further DNA sequences coding for the same CDR3. This rearrangement joins TRBV18 to TRBJ2-1; 7 bases agree with TRBD2. Germline assignment: CDR1 KGHSH and CDR2 LQKENI. J gave up 2 bases and V 4 bases, and 11 bases lay outside the gene matches. The CDR3 is 17 amino acids. This chain's CDR3 is CASSLTLRGTTYNEQFF. The CDR3 DNA reads as TGTGCCAGCTCACTGACGTTGCGCGGGACTACCTACAATGAGCAGTTCTTC.

The gene calls are TRBV28 and TRBJ1-2; the match to TRBD1 covers 7 bases. The CDR3 covers 14 residues. V shed 6 bases and J 2 bases; nucleotides not matched to a gene: 6. In germline, CDR1 is MDHEN, CDR2 SYDVKM. For the CDR3, the DNA is TGTGCCAGCAGCCGAGACAGGGTGAACTATGGCTACACCTTC. This sequence encodes CASSRDRVNYGYTF.